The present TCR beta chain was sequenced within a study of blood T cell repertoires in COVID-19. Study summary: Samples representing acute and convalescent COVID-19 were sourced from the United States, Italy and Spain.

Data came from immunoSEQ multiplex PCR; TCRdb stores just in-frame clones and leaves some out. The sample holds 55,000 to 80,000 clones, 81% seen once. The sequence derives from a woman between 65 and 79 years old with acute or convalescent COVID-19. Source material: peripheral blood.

The CDR3 loop is CASSRPSSVGEQFF. The CDR3 DNA sequence: TGTGCCAGCAGCCGCCCCAGTTCGGTCGGGGAGCAGTTCTTC. The V call is TRBV6-2 or TRBV6-3, the J call TRBJ2-1, with D unclear. The CDR3 spans 14 residues. In germline, CDR1 is MNHEY, CDR2 SVGEGT. V lost 6 bases and J lost 10, with 19 bases in between.